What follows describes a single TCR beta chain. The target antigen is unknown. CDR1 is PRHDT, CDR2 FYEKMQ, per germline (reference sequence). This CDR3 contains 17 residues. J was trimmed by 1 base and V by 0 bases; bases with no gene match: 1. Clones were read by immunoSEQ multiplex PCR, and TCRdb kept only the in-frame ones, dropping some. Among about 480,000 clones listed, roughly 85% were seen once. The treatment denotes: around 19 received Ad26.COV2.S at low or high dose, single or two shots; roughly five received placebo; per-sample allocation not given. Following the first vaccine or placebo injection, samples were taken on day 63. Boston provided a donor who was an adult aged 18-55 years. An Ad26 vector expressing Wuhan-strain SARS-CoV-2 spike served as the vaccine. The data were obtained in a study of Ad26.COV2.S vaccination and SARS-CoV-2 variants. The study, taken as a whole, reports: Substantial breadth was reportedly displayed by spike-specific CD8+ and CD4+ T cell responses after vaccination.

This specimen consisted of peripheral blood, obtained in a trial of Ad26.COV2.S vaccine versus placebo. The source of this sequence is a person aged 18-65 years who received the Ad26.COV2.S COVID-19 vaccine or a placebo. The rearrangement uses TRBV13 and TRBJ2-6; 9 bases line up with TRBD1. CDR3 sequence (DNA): TGTGCCAGCAGCTTAGGACAGGGGGCATCTGGGGCCAACGTCCTGACTTTC. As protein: CASSLGQGASGANVLTF.